The 8 T cell receptor beta chains below all came from one sample that was sequenced in a study of T cell responses to AZD1222 COVID-19 vaccine. Produced via immunoSEQ multiplex PCR; TCRdb's table is partial and in-frame only. This sample's table reports about 140,000 clones. The sequencing input was peripheral blood. The origin of the receptors is an adult in good health.

The CDR3 region has the DNA TGTGCCTGGGCCGGCGGGGACAATCAGCCCCAGCATTTT. Translating gives CAWAGGDNQPQHF. This chain joins TRBV30 and TRBJ1-5, with D hard to call. This CDR3 has 13 amino acids. V dropped 5 bases and J dropped 3 bases, with 11 bases sitting between them. Per germline, CDR1 GTSNPN and CDR2 SVGIG (reference sequence).

The chain links TRBV6-2 or TRBV6-3 to TRBJ1-5; D gene unclear. Trimming left V 6 bases short and J 3 bases short, with 9 bases between. The CDR3 contains 13 residues. Germline V lookup: CDR1 MNHEY, CDR2 SVGEGT. The CDR3 DNA is TGTGCCAGCAGCCCCGTGGCCAATCAGCCCCAGCATTTT. It encodes CASSPVANQPQHF.

This rearrangement joins TRBV24-1 to TRBJ1-2; 9 positions match TRBD1. V lost 4 bases, J lost 5 bases, and 10 bases stayed unmatched. The germline CDR1 and CDR2 sequences are KGHDR and SFDVKD. This CDR3 comprises 16 residues. Written as DNA, the CDR3 is TGTGCCACCAGTGACCCTCGGGGACAGGGAAATTATGGCTACACCTTC. Amino acid sequence: CATSDPRGQGNYGYTF.

V gene TRBV7-2 combines with J gene TRBJ1-1; perhaps TRBD1 as D (5 bases). Trimming cost V 5 bases and J 1 base, with 14 bases left between them. CDR1 is SGHTA, CDR2 FQGNSA, per germline. This CDR3 spans 15 amino acids. DNA of the CDR3: TGTGCCAGCAGCCCCCCCCCGGGGCGGAACACTGAAGCTTTCTTT. Its translation: CASSPPPGRNTEAFF.

The gene calls are TRBV15 and TRBJ1-4, with D possibly TRBD1 on 5 matching bases. The CDR3 has 13 amino acids. Germline CDR1 and CDR2: LNHNV and YYDKDF (reference sequence). Trimming cost V 0 bases and J 7 bases, with 6 bases left between them. CDR3 amino acids: CATSRDRAEKLFF. In nucleotides, the CDR3 is TGTGCCACCAGCAGAGACAGGGCTGAAAAACTGTTTTTT.

V is TRBV30 and J is TRBJ1-6; no clear D gene. The CDR3 extends over 13 amino acids. Between the trimmed V and J ends, which lost 2 bases and 9 bases, there was a span of 11 bases. Germline V gene sequence: CDR1 GTSNPN, CDR2 SVGIG (reference sequence). CDR3 DNA sequence: TGTGCCTGGAGTCCACAGTTGGGTTCACCCCTCCACTTT. It is translated as CAWSPQLGSPLHF.

The J gene is TRBJ1-1, the V gene TRBV10-3; 11 positions agree with TRBD1. The CDR3 length is 15 residues. Trimming took 3 bases from V and 6 from J; bases not matched to a gene: 6. CDR1 ENHRY and CDR2 SYGVKD come from the germline V gene. CDR3 protein: CAISDRDRGGPEAFF. For the CDR3, the DNA is TGTGCCATCAGTGACCGGGACAGGGGGGGGCCTGAAGCTTTCTTT.

V usage is TRBV5-1 and J usage is TRBJ2-7; D possibly corresponds to TRBD1 (6 bases). The CDR3 is 16 amino acids. V was trimmed by 4 bases and J by 0 bases, leaving 17 bases between them. Germline V gene sequence: CDR1 SGHRS, CDR2 YFSETQ. CDR3 loop: CASSPPIGQFSYEQYF. The CDR3 DNA reads TGCGCCAGCAGCCCTCCAATAGGACAGTTCTCCTACGAGCAGTACTTC.